This TCR beta chain is drawn from a study of PD-L1 blockade in urothelial cancer (dated by TCRdb to between 2016 and 2019). As for the study more broadly: All patients started therapy in the mid-2010s and received atezolizumab 1,200 mg intravenously every 3 weeks. About 90% of the 29 patients were identified as males with urothelial cancer of bladder origin, and a prior smoking history was reported by 18 of 29 patients. An ECOG performance status of 0 or 1 was recorded for the patients, and 0 to 3 prior chemotherapy regimens had been received by the patients. Blood samples were analyzed at 3 weeks after treatment start (second dose) and at 6 weeks after treatment start. Blood samples gave a median of around 140,000 T cells and 82,636 unique TCRs, with a median clonality of approximately 0.08. An exploratory multi-omic analysis was conducted of the somatic, immune and clinical correlates of response to PD-L1 blockade with atezolizumab in urothelial cancer. Pretreatment tumor samples, along with matched peripheral blood collected serially before and after atezolizumab treatment, underwent TCR sequencing. Durable clinical benefit was defined as a progression-free survival longer than 6 months, and TCR features were additionally tested against progression-free survival and overall survival. Whole exome sequencing and RNA sequencing of pretreatment tumors were performed alongside TCR sequencing in the same patients. Durable clinical benefit was achieved by nine patients but not by the remaining 20. Around 29 patients had pretreatment blood TCR-seq, about 25 had at least one posttreatment blood collection, and about 25 had tumor TCR-seq. Overall results and qualifications from the work: At 3 weeks after the start of treatment, tumor-associated TCR clones in peripheral blood had expanded more in patients with durable benefit (n ≈ 22, p = 0.022). Because of the small sample size (n ≈ 31) and the many exploratory analyses performed, the results are intended to be regarded as hypothesis-generating. Improved progression-free and overall survival was associated with having pretreatment peripheral blood TCR clonality below the median.

To estimate absolute template abundance from read counts, synthetic TCR analog templates were spiked into each PCR. Using the immunoSEQ assay, TCRbeta CDR3 regions were amplified from genomic DNA with bias-controlled V and J gene primers. Sequencing of rearranged TCRbeta segments was performed at approximately 20X coverage. Regarding the original processing steps: Sequencing errors were corrected by clustering, and CDR3s were annotated against IMGT so that V, D and J genes could be assigned. Out-of-frame and stop-codon sequences were excluded, and only productive TCRbeta rearrangements were used in downstream analyses. Clonality was computed as one minus Shannon entropy normalized by the log of the number of unique productive sequences. Fisher's exact test with Benjamini-Hochberg correction, using a cutoff of adjusted p below 0.01, was how clones that differed between time points or between blood and tumor were identified. Not all clones reach the TCRdb copy of this immuneACCESS table, which keeps in-frame sequences only. Checked studies attribute under half of the gap to unresolved V genes and leave the rest unexplained. V and J calls and clone size are copied from that table; D and trimming were computed from the DNA. In this sample the table shows tens of thousands of clones, 81% of which occur a single time. Approximately 2.9% of the sample lies in the top ten.

The cohort comprised fewer than 35 patients with locally advanced or metastatic urothelial carcinoma treated at Memorial Sloan Kettering on a trial protocol. Peripheral blood mononuclear cells were collected from each patient pretreatment and during treatment, giving between 1 and 8 total time points per patient. The Qiagen DNeasy Blood extraction kit was used to purify genomic DNA from total PBMCs and from tumor samples. PBMCs were collected pretreatment and during treatment and were isolated and stored as previously described. On this clone itself: Its target antigen remains unknown. One base away there is no much larger clone; base qualities are not given.

There are 15 amino acids in the CDR3, from cysteine to phenylalanine inclusive. The retained sequence is limited to the CDR3, 45 bases, with the frame set at the first base. Trimming accounts for 5 bases at V and 7 bases at J, while the number of junction bases matched to no gene is 2. As encoded in the germline V gene, CDR1 is SGHTA while CDR2 is FQGTGA. This chain is built from TRBV7-3 and TRBJ2-1, with 16 central nucleotides matching TRBD2. The source is a man between 65 and 85 years old with urothelial cancer. The sequences come from PBMCs, collected around atezolizumab (anti-PD-L1) treatment. The DNA reads as follows: TGTGCCAGCAGCCTGGGACTAGCGGGGGGGAATGAGCAGTTCTTC. Its amino acids are CASSLGLAGGNEQFF. Outside the CDR3, residues come from the reference TRBV7-3 and TRBJ2-1 proteins, so the full variable domain is: GAGVSQTPSNKVTEKGKYVELRCDPISGHTALYWYRQSLGQGPEFLIYFQGTGAADDSGLPNDRFFAVRPEGSVSTLKIQRTERGDSAVYLCASSLGLAGGNEQFFGPGTRLTVL.